The 18 T cell receptor beta chains listed next were all sequenced from one sample in a study of beta chain features in type 1 diabetes. The study reverse transcribed the entire isolated RNA, so it sequenced expressed TCRB transcripts. The data were produced by immunoSEQ multiplex PCR, yet TCRdb's version contains in-frame clones alone and is incomplete. The sample includes 28,000 or so clones, less than 70% of them seen just once. Their specific antigens are unknown. Findings and caveats of the study: Across all four CD4+ subsets, people with type 1 diabetes showed modestly shorter TCRB CDR3s.

Sequenced sample: Tregs from blood. The receptors derive from a young woman with type 1 diabetes.

This clone has more than one count but fewer than ten. V gene TRBV19 combines with J gene TRBJ2-1; a possible D gene is TRBD2 (7 bases). V was clipped by 5 bases and J by 12 bases, with 20 bases between them. The CDR3 has 14 residues. The germline gives CDR1 LNHDA, CDR2 SQIVND (reference sequence). CDR3 amino acids: CASSPRGARQGQFF. The CDR3 coding sequence is TGTGCCAGTAGTCCCCGGGGGGCCCGGCAAGGGCAGTTCTTC.

V usage is TRBV20-1 and J usage is TRBJ1-1, with TRBD1 matching over 8 bases. Trimming took 5 bases from V and 9 from J; bases not matched to a gene: 5. The V gene's germline CDR1 is DFQATT and CDR2 SNEGSKA (reference sequence). The CDR3 totals 11 residues. CDR3 in amino acids: CSAGPGGQAFF. CDR3 DNA sequence: TGCAGTGCTGGGCCAGGGGGCCAAGCTTTCTTT.

The chain recombines TRBV20-1 with TRBJ2-5; D gene uncertain. The CDR3 is 11 residues long. Germline assignment: CDR1 DFQATT and CDR2 SNEGSKA (reference sequence). Trimming cost V 3 bases and J 5 bases, with 7 bases left between them. The CDR3 DNA is TGCAGTGCTAGCGTCCGGGAGACCCAGTACTTC. Its protein product is CSASVRETQYF.

This clone was counted a few times. The chain uses TRBV18 and TRBJ1-2; no reliable D call. CDR1 KGHSH and CDR2 LQKENI come from the germline V gene. This CDR3 region has 14 residues. V was clipped by 3 bases and J by 3 bases, with 11 bases between them. The CDR3: CASSPESGDYGYTF. The DNA for the CDR3 is TGTGCCAGCTCACCCGAAAGTGGAGACTATGGCTACACCTTC.

The rearrangement joins TRBV6-5 to TRBJ2-5; 8 nucleotides agree with TRBD2. Trimming took 5 bases from V and 5 from J; bases not matched to a gene: 10. CDR1 is MNHEY, CDR2 SVGAGI, per germline. The CDR3 runs to 15 residues. In nucleotides, the CDR3 is TGTGCCAGCAGTGGGGGAAAAGCGGGAGCGGAGACCCAGTACTTC. Protein sequence: CASSGGKAGAETQYF.

The V call is TRBV5-1, the J call TRBJ1-4; D not certain. Germline V gives CDR1 SGHRS, CDR2 YFSETQ. This CDR3 contains 13 residues. Deletions cut 0 bases from V and 6 bases from J, with 6 bases between. CDR3 in amino acids: CASSLGGDEKLFF. In DNA, the CDR3 is TGCGCCAGCAGCTTGGGTGGAGATGAAAAACTGTTTTTT. Variable domain in full (rest from reference TRBV5-1 and TRBJ1-4): KAGVTQTPRYLIKTRGQQVTLSCSPISGHRSVSWYQQTPGQGLQFLFEYFSETQRNKGNFPGRFSGRQFSNSRSEMNVSTLELGDSALYLCASSLGGDEKLFFGSGTQLSVL.

This clone was picked up a small number of times. CDR3 residues: CAISELLALGETQYF. The CDR3, as DNA: TGTGCCATCAGTGAGTTACTAGCTCTGGGGGAGACCCAGTACTTC. V usage is TRBV10-3 and J usage is TRBJ2-5; a weak D match, TRBD2 (6 bases). This CDR3 contains 15 residues. Germline V gene data show CDR1 as ENHRY and CDR2 as SYGVKD. The V end was cut by 1 base, the J end by 5 bases, with 14 bases between.

Only a few counts were recorded for this clone. This chain links TRBV4-2 with TRBJ2-5, with a weak D call TRBD2 (5 bases). V lost 5 bases, J lost 5 bases, and 15 bases lay in between. This CDR3 region has 14 residues. Germline V lookup: CDR1 LGHNA, CDR2 YNFKEQ. The CDR3 DNA follows: TGTGCCAGCAGCTTTGGAGGCCTCGGGGAGACCCAGTACTTC. Protein sequence: CASSFGGLGETQYF.

The chain is built from TRBV18 and TRBJ2-7; 12 bases line up with TRBD1. The V segment lost 5 bases and the J segment 0 bases; nucleotides outside the gene matches: 8. CDR3 length: 17 amino acids. Germline lookup yields CDR1 KGHSH and CDR2 LQKENI. The DNA for the CDR3 is TGTGCCAGCTCATTCTCCGGGACAGGGGGCCTCTCCTACGAGCAGTACTTC. Protein: CASSFSGTGGLSYEQYF.

The chain employs TRBV11-2 and TRBJ2-7, with 8 nucleotides matching TRBD2. This CDR3 spans 13 amino acids. Germline trimming cut 2 bases from V and 7 bases from J; bases unmatched to any gene: 4. CDR1 is SGHAT and CDR2 is FQNNGV in the germline V gene. The CDR3 DNA is TGTGCCAGCAGCTTAAACGCGGGGGGAGAGCAGTACTTC. It encodes CASSLNAGGEQYF.

The genes are TRBV11-2 and TRBJ2-1, with unresolved D. This CDR3 contains 13 residues. Germline V gene sequence: CDR1 SGHAT, CDR2 FQNNGV. V was cut by 2 bases and J by 4 bases, with 6 bases left in between. CDR3: CASSLPLYNEQFF. The CDR3, as DNA: TGTGCCAGCAGCTTACCCCTTTACAATGAGCAGTTCTTC.

The rearrangement links TRBV7-2 to TRBJ2-2; D is possibly TRBD1 (5 bases). This CDR3 region has 14 residues. V shed 5 bases and J shed 6 bases, with 13 bases lying between them. Germline V CDR1 and CDR2: SGHTA, FQGNSA. The CDR3 nucleotides are TGTGCCAGCAGCCCTCAGCAGGGTGCCGGGGAGCTGTTTTTT. Translating it yields CASSPQQGAGELFF.

This clone has only a few counts. This chain uses TRBV30 with TRBJ2-2, with D perhaps TRBD1 (6 bases). Trimming cost V 4 bases and J 3 bases, with 12 bases left between them. The CDR3 is 14 residues long. Germline V gene data show CDR1 as GTSNPN and CDR2 as SVGIG (reference sequence). CDR3 DNA: TGTGCCTGGAACCAGGGGTTCGACACCGGGGAGCTGTTTTTT. Amino acid sequence: CAWNQGFDTGELFF.

The chain carries TRBV28 and TRBJ2-7, with D hard to call. Germline V gene lookup returns CDR1 MDHEN and CDR2 SYDVKM. V lost 3 bases and J lost 4, with 7 bases in between. This CDR3 contains 12 residues. The CDR3 loop reads CASSFSLYEQYF. Here the CDR3 DNA reads TGTGCCAGCAGTTTCTCCCTGTACGAGCAGTACTTC. The variable domain in full, with the rest retrieved from reference TRBV28 and TRBJ2-7, is DVKVTQSSRYLVKRTGEKVFLECVQDMDHENMFWYRQDPGLGLRLIYFSYDVKMKEKGDIPEGYSVSREKKERFSLILESASTNQTSMYLCASSFSLYEQYFGPGTRLTVT.

The chain joins TRBV7-2 to TRBJ2-7, with a weak D call TRBD2 (6 bases). V lost 0 bases and J lost 5, with 14 bases in between. This CDR3 is built from 15 residues. Germline V gene lookup returns CDR1 SGHTA and CDR2 FQGNSA. The CDR3 region has the DNA TGTGCCAGCAGCTTAGCGCCGGCTAGCGTCCACGAGCAGTACTTC. Its protein is CASSLAPASVHEQYF.

The chain combines TRBV6-5 with TRBJ2-1; maybe TRBD2 (6 bases). The germline V and J ends were trimmed by 5 bases and 4 bases, with 15 bases remaining between them. CDR1 is MNHEY, CDR2 SVGAGI, per germline. The CDR3 totals 15 residues. The CDR3 nucleotides are TGTGCCAGCAGTCTCGGTATAGCGGCATACAATGAGCAGTTCTTC. This translates into CASSLGIAAYNEQFF.

The chain links TRBV5-4 to TRBJ2-7; 10 bases map to TRBD2. V trimming: 2 bases; J trimming: 7 bases; junction bases outside the gene matches: 9. The CDR3 extends over 15 amino acids. Germline V lookup: CDR1 SGHNT, CDR2 YYREEE (reference sequence). The DNA of the CDR3 is TGTGCCAGCAGCTTCGACAGCGGGAGGGCCAGAGAGCAGTACTTC. This sequence encodes CASSFDSGRAREQYF.

V usage is TRBV30 and J usage is TRBJ2-7, with 7 bases lining up with TRBD1. V gave up 0 bases and J gave up 1 base; unmatched junction bases: 12. In germline, CDR1 is GTSNPN, CDR2 SVGIG (reference sequence). The CDR3 length is 17 residues. The CDR3 coding sequence is TGTGCCTGGAGTGTTAGTGACAGGGTATTTATGTCCTACGAGCAGTACTTC. Translation: CAWSVSDRVFMSYEQYF.